The rows below give T cell receptor beta chains drawn from one sample of a study of T cells in Graves' hyperthyroidism and ophthalmopathy. TCRdb reprocessed the multiplex PCR reads via MiXCR and lists one record per CDR3 protein. Among 600,000 to 850,000 distinct CDR3 sequences, over 15% were seen once, and the ten largest hold approximately 15%. The sample taken for sequencing was blood. All receptors come from a woman aged 45-65 years with Graves' hyperthyroidism that later progressed to Graves' ophthalmopathy. The CDR3 runs from the conserved cysteine through the conserved F or W. D genes are given only for firm matches. Where a row states a size, it is once, few, many or the class of an expanded clone; other rows omit it.

-,TRBV7-3,TRBJ2-1,TRBD2,CASSLNGASGGNEQFF,TGTGCCAGCAGCTTAAACGGTGCTAGCGGGGGTAATGAGCAGTTCTTC
many,TRBV7-2,TRBJ2-7,-,CASSLPIRAGTAGEQYF,TGTGCCAGCAGCTTACCGATCCGGGCCGGGACGGCTGGCGAGCAGTACTTC
-,TRBV12-3/TRBV12-4,TRBJ1-5,-,CASSTGQNEHF,TGTGCCAGCAGCACAGGACAGAACGAACATTTT
few,TRBV7-3,TRBJ2-1,TRBD2,CASSRGGSLYEQFF,TGTGCCAGCAGCCGCGGGGGGTCCTTATATGAGCAGTTCTTC
-,TRBV19,TRBJ2-2,-,CASRENRDTGELFF,TGTGCCAGTAGGGAGAATCGGGATACCGGGGAGCTGTTTTTT
few,TRBV13,TRBJ2-5,-,CASSQPSDRQETQYF,TGTGCCAGCAGCCAGCCCTCCGACCGTCAAGAGACCCAGTACTTC
many,TRBV2,TRBJ2-2,TRBD2,CASSEFGVSGGNTGELFF,TGTGCCAGCAGTGAATTCGGCGTTAGCGGGGGGAACACCGGGGAGCTGTTTTTT
many,TRBV30,TRBJ2-7,TRBD2,CAWSTSGDSYEQYF,TGTGCCTGGAGTACCAGCGGGGACTCCTACGAGCAGTACTTC
many,TRBV2,TRBJ2-1,-,CASRWDFEQFF,TGTGCCAGCCGGTGGGATTTCGAGCAGTTCTTC
-,TRBV6-1,TRBJ1-1,-,CASSATGSGKAFF,TGTGCCAGCAGTGCTACAGGGTCGGGAAAAGCTTTCTTT
-,TRBV4-1,TRBJ1-3,TRBD1,CASSQDVSGQMSSGNTIYF,TGCGCCAGCAGCCAAGACGTTTCGGGACAGATGAGCTCTGGAAACACCATATATTTT